A single sample gave rise to the 27 T cell receptor beta chains below, sequenced in a study of T-cell reconstitution after alpha-beta-depleted transplantation in children. Preparing the TCRbeta library involved the use of unique molecular identifiers. TCRdb passed the PCR reads through MiXCR, listing each CDR3 protein once. The top ten hold about 25% of the sample, which has approximately 290,000 distinct CDR3 sequences, more than 9% seen once. The source was peripheral blood, collected 180 days after TCRalphabeta/CD19-depleted stem cell transplant. These receptors all come from a male patient under 10 years old who had a stem cell transplant for chronic granulomatous disease, so the T cells may come from the graft donor.

In its sample, this clonotype was seen many times. The rearrangement uses TRBV20-1 and TRBJ1-3; D gene uncertain. This CDR3 region has 14 residues. Germline V gene sequence: CDR1 DFQATT, CDR2 SNEGSKA (reference sequence). V was pared by 5 bases and J by 0 bases, with 11 bases between. The CDR3 DNA is TGCAGTGCTGGAGTGGGGAGCTCTGGAAACACCATATATTTT. This sequence encodes CSAGVGSSGNTIYF.

This clonotype was counted many times. V is TRBV19 and J is TRBJ2-7; 8 positions agree with TRBD1. The CDR3 totals 14 residues. Looked up from germline, CDR1 is LNHDA and CDR2 is SQIVND (reference sequence). The trim removed 5 bases at V and 3 bases at J, leaving 6 bases unmatched. CDR3 nucleotides: TGTGCCAGTAGTCGGCCGGGACAGGACTACGAGCAGTACTTC. Translating it yields CASSRPGQDYEQYF.

This chain links TRBV10-3 with TRBJ2-3, with TRBD2 matching 7 bases. With 6 bases clipped from V and 1 base from J, the junction kept 4 bases outside the gene matches. The CDR3 extends over 14 amino acids. In germline, CDR1 is ENHRY, CDR2 SYGVKD. The CDR3 sequence is CAISLAGRTDTQYF. The CDR3 DNA reads as TGTGCCATCAGCTTAGCGGGTCGCACAGATACGCAGTATTTT.

This clonotype showed up just a few times. The chain uses TRBV18 and TRBJ2-1, with D uncertain. CDR3 length: 15 residues. The germline V and J ends were trimmed by 3 bases and 5 bases, with 14 bases remaining between them. Looked up from germline, CDR1 is KGHSH and CDR2 is LQKENI. CDR3 amino acids: CASSPSSRQDNEQFF. DNA of the CDR3: TGTGCCAGCTCACCTTCATCCCGGCAGGACAATGAGCAGTTCTTC. The full variable domain, in which reference TRBV18 and TRBJ2-1 provide the parts outside the CDR3, is NAGVMQNPRHLVRRRGQEARLRCSPMKGHSHVYWYRQLPEEGLKFMVYLQKENIIDESGMPKERFSAEFPKEGPSILRIQQVVRGDSAAYFCASSPSSRQDNEQFFGPGTRLTVL.

This clonotype was seen repeatedly, ten times or more. The rearrangement joins TRBV20-1 to TRBJ2-2; D uncertain. CDR3 length: 15 amino acids. Germline values: CDR1 DFQATT, CDR2 SNEGSKA (reference sequence). Trimming stripped 1 base from V and 5 bases from J, with 14 bases between. The CDR3: CSARAQTLWTGELFF. In DNA, the CDR3 is TGCAGTGCTAGAGCCCAAACCCTTTGGACCGGGGAGCTGTTTTTT.

This clonotype was recorded many times. The V gene is TRBV18, the J gene TRBJ2-1, with unresolved D. The length of the CDR3 is 11 residues. CDR1 is KGHSH and CDR2 is LQKENI in the germline V gene. The V gene lost 8 bases and the J gene lost 7 bases, with 9 bases spanning the gap. CDR3 in amino acids: CASRNANEQFF. The DNA for the CDR3 is TGTGCCAGCCGTAATGCTAATGAGCAGTTCTTC.

Comment on this clonotype: Germline is not matched at one junction end, which may reflect a read error. V usage is TRBV5-1 and J usage is TRBJ2-1, with 7 bases aligning to TRBD1. CDR3 length: 12 amino acids. Germline V gives CDR1 SGHRS, CDR2 YFSETQ. As DNA, the CDR3 is TGCGCCACCAGCTTGGGACAGTATGAGCAGTTCTTC. It yields the protein CATSLGQYEQFF.

This clonotype was counted at least ten times. V and J are TRBV18 and TRBJ2-7; the match to TRBD1 covers 7 bases. The ends lost 8 bases at V and 1 base at J; junction bases unmatched: 5. The CDR3 runs to 13 residues. CDR1 is KGHSH and CDR2 is LQKENI in the germline V gene. CDR3: CASGRQGSYEQYF. CDR3 sequence (DNA): TGTGCCAGCGGCCGACAGGGTTCCTACGAGCAGTACTTC.

This clonotype was counted at least ten times. The chain uses TRBV7-2 and TRBJ2-3, with a possible D match to TRBD1 (6 bases). Germline lookup yields CDR1 SGHTA and CDR2 FQGNSA. V dropped 1 base and J dropped 2 bases, with 13 bases sitting between them. The CDR3 spans 16 residues. For the CDR3, the DNA is TGTGCCAGCAGCTTAGTAGGTGACAGGATCACAGATACGCAGTATTTT. Protein: CASSLVGDRITDTQYF.

The sample holds many counts of this clonotype. This chain uses TRBV11-3 with TRBJ2-1; 12 positions match TRBD1. The CDR3 has 16 residues. CDR1 and CDR2 (germline): SGHNT, YENEEA. V gave up 1 base and J gave up 7 bases; unmatched junction bases: 5. The CDR3: CASSLVGTGGFNEQFF. The CDR3 DNA reads as TGTGCCAGCAGCTTAGTAGGGACAGGGGGCTTTAATGAGCAGTTCTTC.

There are many counts of this clonotype. The chain employs TRBV10-2 and TRBJ1-5; D gene ambiguous. Deletions cut 8 bases from V and 4 bases from J, with 9 bases between. Germline V gives CDR1 WSHSY, CDR2 SAAADI. This CDR3 has 12 amino acids. CDR3 amino acids: CASSDTNQPQHF. As DNA, the CDR3 is TGCGCCAGCTCCGACACAAATCAGCCCCAGCATTTT.

To note about this clonotype: A much larger clone differs by one base, so this may be a read error. The rearrangement uses TRBV20-1 and TRBJ2-1; D unclear. CDR3 length: 16 residues. Looked up from germline, CDR1 is DFQATT and CDR2 is SNEGSKA (reference sequence). CDR3 protein: CCARDGRRHTIGEQFF. The CDR3 DNA is TGCTGTGCTAGAGATGGGCGCCGGCATACAATCGGTGAGCAGTTCTTC.

The chain is built from TRBV2 and TRBJ2-7; TRBD2 matches at 8 bases. The V gene end was trimmed by 2 bases and the J gene end by 6 bases; junction bases not matched to a gene: 6. The CDR3 contains 14 residues. Per the germline V gene, CDR1 is SNHLY and CDR2 is FYNNEI. In nucleotides, the CDR3 is TGTGCCAGCAGTGAAACGGGGGGGCCGAGCGAGCAGTACTTC. Its protein product is CASSETGGPSEQYF.

This clonotype was seen many times. The gene calls are TRBV7-2 and TRBJ2-4; no firm D call. V dropped 1 base and J dropped 0 bases, with 7 bases sitting between them. The germline V gene encodes CDR1 SGHTA and CDR2 FQGNSA. The CDR3 is 15 amino acids. CDR3 nucleotide sequence: TGTGCCAGCAGCTTAGTCCCAATAGCCAAAAACATTCAGTACTTC. This gives the protein CASSLVPIAKNIQYF.

This clonotype came up many times. The chain joins TRBV20-1 to TRBJ2-2; 9 bases are shared with TRBD2. Per germline, CDR1 DFQATT and CDR2 SNEGSKA (reference sequence). The trim removed 6 bases at V and 6 bases at J, leaving 8 bases unmatched. CDR3 length equals 14 residues. The CDR3 sequence: CSAAGGPCPGELFF. The CDR3 region has the DNA TGCAGTGCCGCGGGGGGGCCGTGTCCCGGGGAGCTGTTTTTT.

This clonotype was recorded many times. The chain carries TRBV10-3 and TRBJ1-2; a possible D gene is TRBD1 (6 bases). V was trimmed by 3 bases and J by 0 bases, leaving 11 bases between them. The length of the CDR3 is 15 residues. Germline lookup yields CDR1 ENHRY and CDR2 SYGVKD. The CDR3 here is CAISERDTSNYGYTF. In DNA, the CDR3 is TGTGCCATCAGTGAACGGGACACCTCTAACTATGGCTACACCTTC.

This chain uses TRBV5-1 with TRBJ2-5; the match to TRBD1 covers 8 bases. V gave up 3 bases and J gave up 6 bases; unmatched junction bases: 4. Germline V gene data show CDR1 as SGHRS and CDR2 as YFSETQ. This CDR3 has 13 residues. This chain's CDR3 is CASSSGQGKTQYF. CDR3 DNA sequence: TGCGCCAGCAGCTCCGGACAGGGAAAGACCCAGTACTTC.

This clonotype occurred many times. The chain joins TRBV7-2 to TRBJ2-4; D is perhaps TRBD1 or TRBD2 (6 bases each). CDR3 size: 16 residues. Trimming took off 1 base at V and 0 bases at J, with 10 bases between the two ends. CDR1 SGHTA and CDR2 FQGNSA come from the germline V gene. The CDR3 loop reads CASSLGGGLAKNIQYF. For the CDR3, the DNA is TGTGCCAGCAGCTTAGGAGGGGGGCTAGCCAAAAACATTCAGTACTTC.

Ten or more counts support this clonotype. V is TRBV20-1 and J is TRBJ2-7; 10 nucleotides line up with TRBD2. The CDR3 runs to 14 residues. Germline V gives CDR1 DFQATT, CDR2 SNEGSKA (reference sequence). The V gene end was trimmed by 5 bases and the J gene end by 3 bases; junction bases not matched to a gene: 7. In DNA form, the CDR3 reads TGCAGTGCTTTACAACTAGCGGGACGCTACGAGCAGTACTTC. It specifies CSALQLAGRYEQYF.

This clonotype was observed many times. CDR3 loop: CASRPQGAGASYNEQFF. Written as DNA, the CDR3 is TGTGCCAGCAGGCCTCAGGGGGCCGGGGCCTCCTACAATGAGCAGTTCTTC. This chain joins TRBV12-3 or TRBV12-4 and TRBJ2-1, with 8 bases lining up with TRBD1. Unmatched junction bases numbered 10, after V lost 6 bases and J lost 0 bases. This CDR3 region has 17 residues.

The sample holds many counts of this clonotype. This rearrangement joins TRBV13 to TRBJ2-1; D possibly corresponds to TRBD2 (6 bases). This CDR3 is 17 amino acids long. V dropped 4 bases and J dropped 10 bases, with 26 bases sitting between them. Germline V gives CDR1 PRHDT, CDR2 FYEKMQ (reference sequence). The CDR3 spells CASSSRTTLTSLREQFF. The CDR3 DNA reads TGTGCCAGCAGCTCCAGGACTACCTTGACCTCCCTGAGGGAGCAGTTCTTC.

This clonotype was seen ten or more times. The chain couples TRBV5-1 to TRBJ2-1; a possible D gene is TRBD1 (6 bases). Germline lookup yields CDR1 SGHRS and CDR2 YFSETQ. The CDR3 runs 16 residues. Trimming left V 4 bases short and J 4 bases short, with 18 bases between. The CDR3 nucleotides are TGCGCCAGCAGCATTGGTACATTAGGGACATACAATGAGCAGTTCTTC. Its translation is CASSIGTLGTYNEQFF.

Ten or more counts support this clonotype. This chain uses TRBV5-1 with TRBJ2-2, with D tentatively TRBD2 (5 bases). V was cut by 2 bases and J by 0 bases, with 11 bases left in between. The CDR3 has 16 residues. Germline values: CDR1 SGHRS, CDR2 YFSETQ. CDR3 amino acids: CASSLPSGTNTGELFF. CDR3 DNA sequence: TGCGCCAGCAGCTTACCCAGCGGTACGAACACCGGGGAGCTGTTTTTT.

This clonotype was counted many times. The chain is built from TRBV29-1 and TRBJ2-7; 10 nucleotides line up with TRBD1. The CDR3 runs 15 residues. CDR1 and CDR2 (germline): SQVTM, ANQGSEA. Germline trimming cut 4 bases from V and 2 bases from J; bases unmatched to any gene: 8. The CDR3 loop is CSVGDRDRGTYEQYF. The CDR3 DNA reads TGCAGCGTTGGGGACCGGGACAGGGGTACCTACGAGCAGTACTTC.

This clonotype was seen ten or more times. The gene calls are TRBV7-2 and TRBJ2-5; D not certain. This CDR3 region has 14 residues. Germline V CDR1 and CDR2: SGHTA, FQGNSA. V lost 3 bases to trimming and J lost 4 bases, with 12 bases between them. The CDR3 DNA sequence: TGTGCCAGCAGCTTGGGCCCAGGAGTAGAGACCCAGTACTTC. Encoded protein: CASSLGPGVETQYF.

This clonotype was observed at least ten times. The chain uses TRBV5-4 and TRBJ1-1, with D maybe TRBD1 (6 bases). Germline V gene lookup returns CDR1 SGHNT and CDR2 YYREEE (reference sequence). V lost 0 bases and J lost 5, with 11 bases in between. The CDR3 has 14 amino acids. In DNA, the CDR3 is TGTGCCAGCAGCTTGGCGACAGGAACTACTGAAGCTTTCTTT. Its translation is CASSLATGTTEAFF.

Ten or more counts support this clonotype. One end of the junction varies from germline; a read error may be responsible. The chain employs TRBV27 and TRBJ1-1, with TRBD1 matching over 8 bases. There are 13 residues in the CDR3. Germline CDR1 reads MNHEY; CDR2 reads SMNVEV (reference sequence). The CDR3 nucleotides are TGTGCCAGCAGTATCATCCCAGGACAGGGTGAGGTCTTT. Encoded protein: CASSIIPGQGEVF.